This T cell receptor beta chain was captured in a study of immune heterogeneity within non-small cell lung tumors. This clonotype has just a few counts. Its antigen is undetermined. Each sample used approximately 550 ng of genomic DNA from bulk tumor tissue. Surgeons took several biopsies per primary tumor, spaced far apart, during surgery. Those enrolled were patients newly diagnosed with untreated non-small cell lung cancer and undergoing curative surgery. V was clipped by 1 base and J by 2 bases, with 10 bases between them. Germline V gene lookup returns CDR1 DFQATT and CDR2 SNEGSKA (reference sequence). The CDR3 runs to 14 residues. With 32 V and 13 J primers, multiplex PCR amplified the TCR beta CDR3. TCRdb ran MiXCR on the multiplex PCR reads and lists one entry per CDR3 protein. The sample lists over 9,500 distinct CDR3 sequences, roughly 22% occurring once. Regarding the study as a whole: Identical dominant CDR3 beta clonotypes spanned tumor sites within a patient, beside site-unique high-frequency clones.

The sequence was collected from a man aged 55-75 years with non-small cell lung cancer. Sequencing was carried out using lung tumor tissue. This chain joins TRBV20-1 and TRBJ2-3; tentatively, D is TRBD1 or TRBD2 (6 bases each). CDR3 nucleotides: TGCAGTGCTAGAGTGGGGGGCCCCACAGATACGCAGTATTTT. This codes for CSARVGGPTDTQYF.